This T cell receptor (beta chain) is drawn from a study of glioma-infiltrating T cells (TCRdb year 2016). Broadly, across the study: Sequencing of TCR alpha- and beta-chain repertoires was performed on glioma tissue, on non-neoplastic brain tissue, and on matched peripheral blood mononuclear cells. To measure how far tissue and blood T-cell populations diverged, each tissue-infiltrating repertoire was compared against the peripheral blood repertoire of the same patient. Three low-grade glioma patients, several primary glioblastoma patients, and three non-glioma patients who contributed non-neoplastic brain tissue made up the paired cohort.

As for this clonotype: Its antigen remains unidentified. The record has no base qualities; no much larger clone is one base away.

CDR1 and CDR2, per the germline V gene (reference sequence), are SGHNT and YYREEE. V and J lose 8 bases and 5 bases, and a span of 17 bases separates them. The CDR3 measures 13 amino acids from cysteine to phenylalanine. The only DNA kept is the CDR3, 39 bases in frame from the first base. TCR alpha and beta CDR3 regions were amplified with the iRepertoire nested amplicon-rescue multiplex PCR (arm-PCR) platform from RNA. The input for one-step reverse transcription and amplification was about 95-450 ng of either tissue mRNA or PBMC total RNA. Following bead purification, Illumina adapters were added by a secondary multiplex PCR, and the libraries were gel-purified between 200 and 400 bp. The libraries contained internal 6-nucleotide barcodes that were used for demultiplexing. Sequencing of libraries was performed on an Illumina MiSeq with 2x220 or 2x250 nucleotide paired-end reads. As for how the authors treated the data: Paired reads were merged with FLASH 1.2.11 and aligned to the GRCh37 human genome with BWA-MEM before extracting TRA and TRB reads. For V and J assignment, an IMGT-derived reference of cassette sequences and CDR3 motifs that included pseudogenes was used. Three-frame translation of reads was performed, and productive CDR3s were defined as those with a C...FGXG motif and no stop codons. A clonotype was defined as a unique combination of a V-J cassette pair and a CDR3 amino acid sequence. Reads were filtered by Hamming distance, with the threshold set by the sequence error rate of each sample in mapped regions. TCRdb trimmed public reads at Q25 via fastp, called clones via MiXCR and kept in-frame beta chains. Rows matching on CDR3 protein sequence are summarized as one entry with the most common DNA and genes. The V and J calls, along with clone size, are taken from TCRdb and not from the paper's own processing. Here the sample has some 90,000 distinct CDR3 sequences; about 37% occur a single time. Roughly two fifths of the sample comes from the top ten.

General study outcomes and caveats: VJ-independent divergence between tissue and blood was found to be below expectation in non-neoplastic patients but above expectation in all gliomas, particularly low-grade gliomas. Only a very small number of CDR3 sequences turned up in both tissue and blood, a result put down to high CDR3 diversity combined with limited sampling. Group comparisons were based on small numbers of patients: three non-neoplastic, three low-grade glioma and roughly 8 glioblastoma patients.

The clonotype comes from a human donor with low-grade glioma or glioblastoma, undergoing nonglioma brain surgery, or in good health (not recorded which). The sequencing input was glioma tissue, nonneoplastic brain tissue, or PBMCs (not recorded which). Recombination connected TRBV5-4 to TRBJ2-7; the D gene assignment is ambiguous. The CDR3 reads CARKPRVTHEQYF. The nucleotide sequence is given as TGTGCCAGAAAACCCCGCGTTACCCACGAGCAGTACTTC.